This TCR beta chain derives from a study of IL-32 and malignant T cell survival in cutaneous lymphoma (dated by TCRdb to the early 2020s). Turning to the overall study: The question that high-throughput TCR sequencing tested was whether the TCR Vbeta+ T cells surviving in IL-32 cultures belonged to the malignant clone, as opposed to being benign T cells that shared that Vbeta. A couple of CTCL donors were studied by high-throughput TCR sequencing, confirming IL-32beta supported malignant T cell survival in vitro. General findings and caveats noted by the study authors: Persistence of malignant T cell TCRs after in vitro culture with IL-32beta was shown by TCR sequencing. The exact culture duration for the TCR-sequenced samples was not stated in the methods. The kinetics of enhanced malignant T cell survival in culture differed somewhat from one CTCL blood donor to another. Malignant T cell survival in vitro appeared to be supported by IL-32beta through the induction of large CD14+ antigen-presenting cells that reduced apoptosis.

Using the QIAamp DNA Mini kit, genomic DNA was extracted and then profiled by immunoSEQ with roughly 100-450 ng of DNA template. TCRdb stores this immuneACCESS table with in-frame sequences only. Part of the clones is absent; in the studies checked, under half of the shortfall reflects unresolved V genes, and no reason is known for the rest. The sample table contains more than 2,000 clones; only one count was recorded for more than 75% of them. The ten largest clones add up to over 50% of the sample. In the germline V gene, CDR1 corresponds to SGHRS and CDR2 to YFSETQ. Counted from cysteine to phenylalanine, this CDR3 has 18 amino acids. The sequence is cut down to CDR3 DNA, 54 bases in frame from base 1. V ends up 0 bases short and J 4 bases short, with an unmatched junction base count of 7. The blood samples were obtained from patients with leukemic cutaneous T cell lymphoma (Sezary syndrome) who were treated at a US cutaneous lymphoma program. Ficoll centrifugation was used to isolate peripheral blood mononuclear cells from the blood of patients.

Regarding this clone: Its specific antigen is unknown. One base away there is no much larger clone; base qualities are not given.

The rearranged segments are TRBV5-1 and TRBJ2-2, with 12 middle bases fitting TRBD2. The sample here was blood, taken on day 0. This TCR came from a human donor with cutaneous T cell lymphoma. The CDR3 protein sequence reads: CASSLEASGRAFTGELFF. The DNA reads TGCGCCAGCAGCTTGGAGGCTAGCGGGAGGGCCTTCACCGGGGAGCTGTTTTTT.